This T cell receptor (beta chain) was documented in a study of regulatory T cells in long-lasting Graves disease. Study overall: Those with persistent Graves' disease had received antithyroid drugs for over 5 years with positive TSH receptor antibodies. General study points: More public clonotypes were shared by persistent patients (around 2,800) than by new patients (roughly 910). TCR diversity was lower in persistent Graves' patients than in newly diagnosed ones.

To note about this clonotype: Its specificity is not known.

Through Arm-PCR of CDR3 regions and iRepertoire HTBI primers, TCR beta libraries were built. TCRdb analysed the multiplex PCR reads with MiXCR anew, one entry per CDR3 protein. This sample has about 300,000 distinct CDR3 sequences, with 22% found just once. Time point meaning: persistent/refractory GD, antithyroid drugs over 5 years with positive TRAb. From PBMCs, RNA was extracted and then used to make the TCR library. V lost 7 bases and J 3 bases, leaving 18 bases between the germline ends. From germline, CDR1 is MNHNS and CDR2 SASEGT. The CDR3 extends over 15 amino acids. This chain uses TRBV6-1 with TRBJ1-1, with unresolved D. This clonotype was obtained from a female donor with Graves disease. The input for sequencing was peripheral blood mononuclear cells (PBMCs), taken when the disease was refractory, from a patient treated with antithyroid drugs. The CDR3 DNA reads as TGTGCCAGCACCAAGGGAAGGGCCCATGACACTGAAGCTTTCTTT. It translates to CASTKGRAHDTEAFF.